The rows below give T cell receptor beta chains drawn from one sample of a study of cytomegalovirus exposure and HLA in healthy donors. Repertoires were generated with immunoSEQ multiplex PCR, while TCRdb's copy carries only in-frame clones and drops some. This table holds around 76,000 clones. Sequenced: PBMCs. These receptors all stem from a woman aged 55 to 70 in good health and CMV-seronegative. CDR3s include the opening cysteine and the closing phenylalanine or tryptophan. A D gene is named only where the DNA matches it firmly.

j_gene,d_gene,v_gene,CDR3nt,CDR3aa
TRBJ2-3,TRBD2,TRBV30,TGTGCCTGGCATTCTAGCGGGAGCTTCGCAGATACGCAGTATTTT,CAWHSSGSFADTQYF
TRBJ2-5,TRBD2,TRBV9,TGTGCCAGCACCCAGCGGGGGCGTTTTCAAGAGACCCAGTACTTC,CASTQRGRFQETQYF
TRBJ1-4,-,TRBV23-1,TGCGCCAGCAGCCAGGGTGGCGGAACTAATGAAAAACTGTTTTTT,CASSQGGGTNEKLFF
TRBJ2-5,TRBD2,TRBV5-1,TGCGCCAGCAGCTTCAACTACCCCACTAGCGGGAGCCCCGAGACCCAGTACTTC,CASSFNYPTSGSPETQYF
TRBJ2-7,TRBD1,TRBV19,TGTGCCAGTACTCAGACAGGGACATCCTACGAGCAGTACTTC,CASTQTGTSYEQYF
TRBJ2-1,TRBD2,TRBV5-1,TGCGCCAGCAGCTCACAGGGACTAGCGGAGAATGAGCAGTTCTTC,CASSSQGLAENEQFF
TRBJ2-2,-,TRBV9,TGTGCCAGCAGCACACAAAACACCGGGGAGCTGTTTTTT,CASSTQNTGELFF
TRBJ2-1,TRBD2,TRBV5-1,TGCGCCAGCAGCTTGTCTGGAGGGAGGGCTGGTGAGCAGTTCTTC,CASSLSGGRAGEQFF
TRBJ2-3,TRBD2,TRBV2,TGTGCCAGCCGATGGGGAACTAGCGGGAGAACCTCAGATACGCAGTATTTT,CASRWGTSGRTSDTQYF
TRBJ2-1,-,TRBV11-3,TGTGCCAGCAGCTTAGGGAGTCGCCCTGAGCAGTTCTTC,CASSLGSRPEQFF
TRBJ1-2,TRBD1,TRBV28,TGTGCCAGCAGTTTACAGGGGGAGGGCTACACCTTC,CASSLQGEGYTF
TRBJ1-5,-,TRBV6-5,TGTGCCAGCAGTAATAAAAGCAATCAGCCCCAGCATTTT,CASSNKSNQPQHF
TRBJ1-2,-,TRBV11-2,TGTGCCAGCAGCTTAGACAGGGATTTGGGCTACACCTTC,CASSLDRDLGYTF
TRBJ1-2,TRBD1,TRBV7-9,TGTGCCAGCAGCTTCGGACAGGGGGCAAGGGGCTACACCTTC,CASSFGQGARGYTF
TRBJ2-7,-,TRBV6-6,TGTGCCAGCAGTTACCTGGGCGGGTCGGTTTACGAGCAGTACTTC,CASSYLGGSVYEQYF
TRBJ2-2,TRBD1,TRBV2,TGTGCCAGCAGTGAGTTGGACAGGGGGCGCACCGGGGAGCTGTTTTTT,CASSELDRGRTGELFF
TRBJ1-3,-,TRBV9,TGTGCCAGCAGCGTAGCCCCCCAGGGAGGAGGAAACACCATATATTTT,CASSVAPQGGGNTIYF
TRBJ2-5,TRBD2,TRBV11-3,TGTGCCAGCAGCTTAGGAGGGACTAGCGGGAGTCTCCAAGAGACCCAGTACTTC,CASSLGGTSGSLQETQYF
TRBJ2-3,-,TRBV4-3,TGCGCCAGCAGCCAAGAGGAGACAGATACGCAGTATTTT,CASSQEETDTQYF
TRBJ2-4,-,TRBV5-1,TGCGCCAGCAGCTTGGAGCCCGGGAGCGAAAACATTCAGTACTTC,CASSLEPGSENIQYF
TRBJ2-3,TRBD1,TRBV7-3,TGTGCCAGCAGCTCCCGGGGACAGCTCACAGATACGCAGTATTTT,CASSSRGQLTDTQYF
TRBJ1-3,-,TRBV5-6,TGTGCCAGCAGCTTGGGTGTGGGGCTTGTGAACACCATATATTTT,CASSLGVGLVNTIYF
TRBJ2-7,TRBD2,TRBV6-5,TGTGCCAGCACTACGGGTAGCGGGAGCTTGTACGAGCAGTACTTC,CASTTGSGSLYEQYF
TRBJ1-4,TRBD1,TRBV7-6,TGTGCCAGCAGCTTAGTTACAGGGGGCGTTGGGGAAAAACTGTTTTTT,CASSLVTGGVGEKLFF
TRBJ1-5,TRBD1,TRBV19,TGTGCCAGTAGACCCGAGGGGACAGGGGGAATCAATCAGCCCCAGCATTTT,CASRPEGTGGINQPQHF
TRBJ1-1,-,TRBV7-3,TGTGCCAGCGGGGGCGGTGTGGACACTGAAGCTTTCTTT,CASGGGVDTEAFF
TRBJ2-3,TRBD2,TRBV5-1,TGCGCCAGCAGCTTGGAGGTAGCGGGAGGGAGCACAGATACGCAGTATTTT,CASSLEVAGGSTDTQYF
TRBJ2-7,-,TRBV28,TGTGCCAGCAGTACCCCGACAGCCTACTCCTACGAGCAGTACTTC,CASSTPTAYSYEQYF
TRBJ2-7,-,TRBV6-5,TGTGCCAGCAGCACCCCCGGGGGGCTTTGGCAGTACTTC,CASSTPGGLWQYF
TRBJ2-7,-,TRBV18,TGTGCCAGCTCACCATCGTTTAGGGGCCGCGGGGTAACCTACGAGCAGTACTTC,CASSPSFRGRGVTYEQYF
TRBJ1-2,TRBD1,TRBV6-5,TGTGCCAGCAGCCCTCCGGGACAGGGGGGAGGTGGCTACACCTTC,CASSPPGQGGGGYTF
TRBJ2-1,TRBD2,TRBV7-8,TGTGCCAGCAGCTTAGTGGGACTAGCGGGAGTTGGTGAGCAGTTCTTC,CASSLVGLAGVGEQFF
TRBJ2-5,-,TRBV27,TGTGCCAGGGCCGACTGCCGAGGGGAGACCCAGTACTTC,CARADCRGETQYF
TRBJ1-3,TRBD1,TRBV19,TGTGCCAGTAGTATCGGGACAGGGGGAACTGGAAACACCATATATTTT,CASSIGTGGTGNTIYF
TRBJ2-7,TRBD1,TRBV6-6,TGTGCCAGCAGTGACGGACAGGGGGCGCGGTACGAGCAGTACTTC,CASSDGQGARYEQYF
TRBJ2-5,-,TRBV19,TGTGCCAGTAGCCGGGCGGGTACAGGGCAGGAGACCCAGTACTTC,CASSRAGTGQETQYF
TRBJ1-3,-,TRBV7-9,TGTGCCAGCAGCTATAGTGGAGCCGTTCCCTCTGGAAACACCATATATTTT,CASSYSGAVPSGNTIYF
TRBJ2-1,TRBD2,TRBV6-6,TGTGCCAGCAGTTACGGGAGGGATACGGTCAAAAATGAGCAGTTCTTC,CASSYGRDTVKNEQFF
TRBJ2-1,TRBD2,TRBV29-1,TGCAGCGCATTCTTTCCGGGGCTAGCGGGAGCGGATGAGCAGTTCTTC,CSAFFPGLAGADEQFF
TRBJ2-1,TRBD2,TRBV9,TGTGCCAGCAGCGGGGGAAAGCGGGAGCTCTACAATGAGCAGTTCTTC,CASSGGKRELYNEQFF
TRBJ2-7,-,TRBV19,TGTGCCAGTAGTAGGGGGGACCAAGCCTCCTACGAGCAGTACTTC,CASSRGDQASYEQYF
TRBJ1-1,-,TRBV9,TGTGCCAGCAGCGACACAGGGAGCCCTGAAGCTTTCTTT,CASSDTGSPEAFF
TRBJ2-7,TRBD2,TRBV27,TGTGCCAGCAGTTCTCGAGCGGGAGTGAGGACCTACGAGCAGTACTTC,CASSSRAGVRTYEQYF
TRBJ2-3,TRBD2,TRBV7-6,TGTGCCAGCAGCCCGACTGGACTAGCGGTCAGCACAGATACGCAGTATTTT,CASSPTGLAVSTDTQYF
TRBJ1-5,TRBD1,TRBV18,TGTGCCAGCTCACCACCGGGGGACAGTCATAGCAATCAGCCCCAGCATTTT,CASSPPGDSHSNQPQHF
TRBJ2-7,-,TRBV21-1,TGTGCCAGCAGCAAAAAAAATCTCCCCCCTTGGGTCAGGGTTTTCTATTACTCCTACGAGCAGTACTTC,CASSKKNLPPWVRVFYYSYEQYF
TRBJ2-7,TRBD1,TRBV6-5,TGTGCCGGCAGTCGACCGGGGACAGGGACCAACGAGCAGTACTTC,CAGSRPGTGTNEQYF
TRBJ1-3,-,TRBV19,TGTGCCTCCCACGGAGGAGGAAACACCATATATTTT,CASHGGGNTIYF
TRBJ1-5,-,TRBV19,TGTGCCAGTAGTAGACAGCATGGCCAGCCCCAGCATTTT,CASSRQHGQPQHF
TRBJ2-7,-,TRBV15,TGTGCCACCAGCAGGGAGACTACCTACGAGCAGTACTTC,CATSRETTYEQYF
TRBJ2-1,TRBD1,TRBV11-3,TGTGCCAGCAGCCGTTATGCCAGGACAGGGCACGTGGATGAGCAGTTCTTC,CASSRYARTGHVDEQFF
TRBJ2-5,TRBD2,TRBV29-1,TGCAGCGTGGGACTAGCGGGAGGACCACTACGAGAGACCCAGTACTTC,CSVGLAGGPLRETQYF
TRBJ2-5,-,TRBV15,TGTGCCACCAGCAGAGATTCTATGGTGGAGACCCAGTACTTC,CATSRDSMVETQYF
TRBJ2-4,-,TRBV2,TGTGCCAGCAGATTCCGGGGAGCCAAAAACATTCAGTACTTC,CASRFRGAKNIQYF
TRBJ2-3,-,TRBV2,TGTGCCAGCAGTGCCCGACAGGTATCATGGACAGATACGCAGTATTTT,CASSARQVSWTDTQYF
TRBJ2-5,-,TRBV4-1,TGCGCCAGCAGCCAGGTGACTAACCGGAGATTTGGGGACCAGTACTTC,CASSQVTNRRFGDQYF
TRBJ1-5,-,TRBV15,TGTGCCACCAGCAGAGGACGGGATAGCAATCAGCCCCAGCATTTT,CATSRGRDSNQPQHF